This T cell receptor (beta chain) was sequenced in a study of CD8 T cell repertoires and HIV-1 epitope variants (dated by TCRdb to 2018 to 2020). Concerning the study at large: T cells were stimulated in separate culture wells with each of twenty-five peptides representing autologous and known Gag and Nef epitope variants. For 10 days the cultures were kept in IMDM with gentamicin, and on days 3 and 7 half of the media was changed with IL-2, IL-7 and IL-15 added. Control conditions included a CMV, EBV and flu peptide pool, the Ebola AY9 epitope as negative control, and a no-peptide well. Using the EasySep Human T Cell Enrichment Kit, T cells were enriched and then co-cultured with an equal number of autologous T cell-negative cells acting as antigen-presenting cells. A 1M T cell aliquot was kept as an uncultured baseline condition, separate from the approximately 87 T cell cultures. The epitopes tested covered three Gag epitope families plus Nef HW9 and YT9. A total of about 87 T cell cultures were run, with each culture condition done in triplicate except for one peptide, which was done in duplicate. Findings and caveats that apply to the study as a whole: The assay identified only TCR beta chains and indicated proliferation in response to antigen, without indicating T cell function or cytokine profile. Five clonotypes recognized the Nef KF9 family and one clonotype recognized the HW9 family, while no responses to the TAALDMSHF plasma variant were seen. Of the nine antigen-specific TCR beta clonotypes identified, roughly 6 appeared cross-reactive for autologous or known escape epitope variants.

V is shortened by 5 bases, J by 5 bases, and the region joining them spans 9 bases. Per the germline V gene (reference sequence), MNHEY is the CDR1 and SMNVEV is the CDR2. The CDR3, from cysteine to phenylalanine, totals 12 residues. The read is trimmed to its CDR3 DNA, 36 bases read in frame from base 1. The EasySep Human CD8+ T Cell Enrichment Kit was used on day 10 to isolate CD8+ T cells from every culture. Sequencing of TCR beta CDR3 regions was performed at survey depth on the immunoSEQ platform. The QIAamp DNA micro kit was used to extract genomic DNA from every cultured and uncultured CD8+ T cell population. As for the original processing: Samples with under 5,000 productive reads were excluded, and this exclusion removed about 6.5% of the roughly 80 HIV peptide-stimulated cultures. Sequences were trimmed to CDR3 by a MANAFEST web app, and nonproductive sequences, CDR3s under 5 amino acids, and sequences not starting with C or ending with F/W were removed. Clonotypes were classified as antigen-specific only if expansion was observed in at least 2 of 3 replicates versus the no-peptide control at FDR 0.01, only within one epitope family. In addition, a specific clonotype needed a frequency at least fivefold higher than in wells stimulated with peptides from other epitope families. In TCRdb, the immuneACCESS table is reduced to in-frame sequences with V and J assigned. These tables do not hold every clone; where another copy was compared, an unresolved V gene accounts for under half, and the others remain unexplained. The V and J calls and clone size were taken over from that table, and D and trimming were inferred from the DNA. In all, the sample holds around 4,100 clones, and about 64% of those were seen once. The leading ten clones occupy under 45% of the sample.

Only one count was recorded for this clone. Its antigen specificity is not known. No base quality information exists; no much larger clone differs at one position. The rearranged chain carries TRBV27 and TRBJ1-1; TRBD1 is a possible D gene, resting on 5 matching bases. This sequence was found in a male donor with HIV. Source material: cultured CD8+ T cells derived from PBMCs. Here the CDR3 is given as CASSPGGTEAFF. Read as DNA, the sequence is TGTGCCAGCAGTCCTGGGGGGACTGAAGCTTTCTTT.